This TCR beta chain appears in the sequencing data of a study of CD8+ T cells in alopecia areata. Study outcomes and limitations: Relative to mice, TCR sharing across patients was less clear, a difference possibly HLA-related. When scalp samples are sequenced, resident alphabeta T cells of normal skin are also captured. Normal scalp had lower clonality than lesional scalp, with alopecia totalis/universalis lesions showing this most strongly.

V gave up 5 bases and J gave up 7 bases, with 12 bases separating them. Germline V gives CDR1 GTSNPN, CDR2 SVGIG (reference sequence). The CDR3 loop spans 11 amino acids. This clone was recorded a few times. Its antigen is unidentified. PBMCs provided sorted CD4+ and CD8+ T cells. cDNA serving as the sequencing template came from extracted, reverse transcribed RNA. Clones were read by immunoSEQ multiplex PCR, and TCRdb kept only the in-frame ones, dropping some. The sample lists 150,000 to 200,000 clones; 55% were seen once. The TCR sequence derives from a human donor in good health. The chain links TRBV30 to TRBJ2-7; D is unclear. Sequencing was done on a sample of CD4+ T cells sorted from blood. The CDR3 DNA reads TGTGCCTGGGGCCATCTTTGGGAGCAGTACTTC. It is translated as CAWGHLWEQYF.